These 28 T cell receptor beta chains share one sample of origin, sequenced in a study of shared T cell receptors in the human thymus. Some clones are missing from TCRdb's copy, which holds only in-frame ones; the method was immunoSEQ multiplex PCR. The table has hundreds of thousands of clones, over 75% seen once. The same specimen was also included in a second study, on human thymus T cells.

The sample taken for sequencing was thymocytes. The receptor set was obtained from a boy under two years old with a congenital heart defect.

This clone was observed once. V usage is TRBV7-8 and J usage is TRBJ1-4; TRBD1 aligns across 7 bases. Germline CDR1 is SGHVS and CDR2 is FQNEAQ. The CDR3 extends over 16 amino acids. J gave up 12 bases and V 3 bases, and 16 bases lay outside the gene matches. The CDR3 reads CASSFGTTGSKRELFF. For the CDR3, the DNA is TGTGCCAGCAGCTTCGGGACGACAGGGAGTAAGAGGGAACTGTTTTTT.

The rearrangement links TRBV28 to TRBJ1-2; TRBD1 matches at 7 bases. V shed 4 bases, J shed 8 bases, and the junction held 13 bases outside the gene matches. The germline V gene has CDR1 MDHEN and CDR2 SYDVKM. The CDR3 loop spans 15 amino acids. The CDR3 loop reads CASSYRQGRLYGYTF. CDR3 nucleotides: TGTGCCAGCAGTTATCGACAGGGACGGTTGTACGGCTACACCTTC.

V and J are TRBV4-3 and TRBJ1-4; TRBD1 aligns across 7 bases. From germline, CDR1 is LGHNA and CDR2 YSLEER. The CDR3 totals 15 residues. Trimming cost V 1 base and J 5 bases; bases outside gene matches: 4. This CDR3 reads CASSQVGRGNEKLFF. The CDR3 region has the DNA TGCGCCAGCAGCCAAGTGGGCAGGGGGAATGAAAAACTGTTTTTT.

The CDR3 region is CASSSRDRSSYEQYF. Here the CDR3 DNA reads TGTGCCAGCAGTTCCCGTGACAGGAGCTCCTACGAGCAGTACTTC. The J gene is TRBJ2-7, the V gene TRBV28; D may be TRBD1 (6 bases). Germline V gives CDR1 MDHEN, CDR2 SYDVKM. The V end was cut by 4 bases, the J end by 0 bases, with 13 bases between. The CDR3 runs 15 residues.

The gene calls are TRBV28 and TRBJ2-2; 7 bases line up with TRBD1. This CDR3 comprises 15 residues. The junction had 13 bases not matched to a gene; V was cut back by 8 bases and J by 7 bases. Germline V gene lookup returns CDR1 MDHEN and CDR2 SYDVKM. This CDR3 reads CASHKDRRSYGELFF. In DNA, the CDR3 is TGTGCCAGCCACAAGGACAGGAGGAGTTACGGGGAGCTGTTTTTT.

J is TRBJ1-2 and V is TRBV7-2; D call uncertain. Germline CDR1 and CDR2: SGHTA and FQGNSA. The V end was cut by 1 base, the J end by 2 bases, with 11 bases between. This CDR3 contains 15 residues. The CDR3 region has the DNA TGTGCCAGCAGCTTAGTAGCCCCGGAAAACTATGGCTACACCTTC. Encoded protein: CASSLVAPENYGYTF.

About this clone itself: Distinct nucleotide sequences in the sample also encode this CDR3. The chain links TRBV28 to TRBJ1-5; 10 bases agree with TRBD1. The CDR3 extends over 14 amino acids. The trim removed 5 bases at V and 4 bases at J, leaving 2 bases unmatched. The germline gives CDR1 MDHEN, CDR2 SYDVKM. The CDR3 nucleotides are TGTGCCAGCAGTCGGGACAGGGGAAATCAGCCCCAGCATTTT. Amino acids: CASSRDRGNQPQHF.

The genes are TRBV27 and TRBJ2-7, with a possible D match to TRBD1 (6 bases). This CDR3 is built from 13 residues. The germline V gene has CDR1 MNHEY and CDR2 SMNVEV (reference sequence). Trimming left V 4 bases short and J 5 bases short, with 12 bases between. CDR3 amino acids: CASSYRGTDEQYF. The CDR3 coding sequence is TGTGCCAGCAGTTATAGGGGGACGGACGAGCAGTACTTC.

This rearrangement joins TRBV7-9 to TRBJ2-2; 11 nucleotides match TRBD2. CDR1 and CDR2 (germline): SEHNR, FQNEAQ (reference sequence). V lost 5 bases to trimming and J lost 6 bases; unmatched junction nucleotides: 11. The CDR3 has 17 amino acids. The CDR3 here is CASSRDTSGSFAGELFF. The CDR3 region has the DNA TGTGCCAGCAGCCGAGATACTAGCGGGAGTTTCGCCGGGGAGCTGTTTTTT.

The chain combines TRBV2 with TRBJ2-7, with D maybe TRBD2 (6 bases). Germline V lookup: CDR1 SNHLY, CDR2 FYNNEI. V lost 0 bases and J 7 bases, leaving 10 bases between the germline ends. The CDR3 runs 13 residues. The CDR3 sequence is CASSEASGGEQYF. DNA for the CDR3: TGTGCCAGCAGTGAAGCGTCCGGAGGGGAGCAGTACTTC.

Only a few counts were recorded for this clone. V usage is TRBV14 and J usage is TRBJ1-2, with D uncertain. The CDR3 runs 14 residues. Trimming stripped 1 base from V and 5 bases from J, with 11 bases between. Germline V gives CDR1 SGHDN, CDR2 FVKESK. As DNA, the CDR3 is TGTGCCAGCAGCCAAGGAGCAACAGCTTATGGCTACACCTTC. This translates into CASSQGATAYGYTF.

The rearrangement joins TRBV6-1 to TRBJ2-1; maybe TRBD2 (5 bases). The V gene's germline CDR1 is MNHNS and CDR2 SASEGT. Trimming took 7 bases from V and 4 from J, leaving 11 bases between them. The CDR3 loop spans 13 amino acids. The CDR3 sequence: CASTKSGYNEQFF. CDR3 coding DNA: TGTGCCAGCACCAAAAGCGGATACAATGAGCAGTTCTTC.

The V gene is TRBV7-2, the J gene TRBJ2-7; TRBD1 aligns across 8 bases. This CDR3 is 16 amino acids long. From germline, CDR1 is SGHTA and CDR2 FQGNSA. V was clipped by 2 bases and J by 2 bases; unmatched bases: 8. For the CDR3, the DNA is TGTGCCAGCAGCTTATGGAGGACAGGGAGCCCCTACGAGCAGTACTTC. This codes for CASSLWRTGSPYEQYF. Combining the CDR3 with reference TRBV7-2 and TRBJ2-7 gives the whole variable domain GAGVSQSPSNKVTEKGKDVELRCDPISGHTALYWYRQSLGQGLEFLIYFQGNSAPDKSGLPSDRFSAERTGGSVSTLTIQRTQQEDSAVYLCASSLWRTGSPYEQYFGPGTRLTVT.

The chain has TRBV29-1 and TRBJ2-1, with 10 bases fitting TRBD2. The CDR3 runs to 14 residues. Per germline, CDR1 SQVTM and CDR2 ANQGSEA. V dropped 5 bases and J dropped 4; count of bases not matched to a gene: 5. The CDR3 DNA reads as TGCAGCGTTTTTTTAGCGGGGGGTTACAATGAGCAGTTCTTC. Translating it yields CSVFLAGGYNEQFF.

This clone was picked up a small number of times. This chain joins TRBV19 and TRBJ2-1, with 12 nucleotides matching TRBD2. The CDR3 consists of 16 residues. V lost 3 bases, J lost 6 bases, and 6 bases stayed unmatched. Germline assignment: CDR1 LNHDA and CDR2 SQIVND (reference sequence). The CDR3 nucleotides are TGTGCCAGTAGTATCGGGGCTAGCGGGGGGGCCAATGAGCAGTTCTTC. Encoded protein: CASSIGASGGANEQFF. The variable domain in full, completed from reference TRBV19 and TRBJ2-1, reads DGGITQSPKYLFRKEGQNVTLSCEQNLNHDAMYWYRQDPGQGLRLIYYSQIVNDFQKGDIAEGYSVSREKKESFPLTVTSAQKNPTAFYLCASSIGASGGANEQFFGPGTRLTVL.

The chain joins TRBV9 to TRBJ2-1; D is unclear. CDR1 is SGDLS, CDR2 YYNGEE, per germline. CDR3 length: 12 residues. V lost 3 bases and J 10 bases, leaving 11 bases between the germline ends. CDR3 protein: CASSGPSREQFF. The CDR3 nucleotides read TGTGCCAGCAGCGGGCCCAGCAGGGAGCAGTTCTTC. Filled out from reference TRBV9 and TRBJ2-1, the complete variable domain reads DSGVTQTPKHLITATGQRVTLRCSPRSGDLSVYWYQQSLDQGLQFLIQYYNGEERAKGNILERFSAQQFPDLHSELNLSSLELGDSALYFCASSGPSREQFFGPGTRLTVL.

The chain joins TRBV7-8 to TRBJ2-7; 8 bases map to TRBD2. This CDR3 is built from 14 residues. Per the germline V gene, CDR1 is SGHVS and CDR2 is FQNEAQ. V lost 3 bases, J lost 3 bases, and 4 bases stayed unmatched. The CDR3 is CASSLTSDYYEQYF. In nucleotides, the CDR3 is TGTGCCAGCAGCTTGACTAGCGATTACTACGAGCAGTACTTC.

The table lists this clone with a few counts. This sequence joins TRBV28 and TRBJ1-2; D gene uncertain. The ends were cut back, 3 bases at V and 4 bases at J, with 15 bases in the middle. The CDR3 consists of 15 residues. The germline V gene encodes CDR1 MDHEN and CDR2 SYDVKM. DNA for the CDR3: TGTGCCAGCAGTTTTTTTGATACTCGGGGCTATGGCTACACCTTC. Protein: CASSFFDTRGYGYTF.

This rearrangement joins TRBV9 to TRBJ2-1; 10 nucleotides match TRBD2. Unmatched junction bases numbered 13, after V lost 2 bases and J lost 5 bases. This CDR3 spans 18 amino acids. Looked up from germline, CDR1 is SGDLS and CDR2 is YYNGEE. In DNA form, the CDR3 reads TGTGCCAGCAGCGTGACAGGCCAGGGGACTAGCGCTCACAATGAGCAGTTCTTC. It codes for CASSVTGQGTSAHNEQFF.

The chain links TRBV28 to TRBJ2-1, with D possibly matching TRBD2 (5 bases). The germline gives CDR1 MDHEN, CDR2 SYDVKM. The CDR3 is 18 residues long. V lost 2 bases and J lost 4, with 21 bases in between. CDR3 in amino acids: CASSLHLQADPLYNEQFF. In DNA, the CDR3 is TGTGCCAGCAGTTTACACCTCCAAGCGGATCCCCTTTACAATGAGCAGTTCTTC.

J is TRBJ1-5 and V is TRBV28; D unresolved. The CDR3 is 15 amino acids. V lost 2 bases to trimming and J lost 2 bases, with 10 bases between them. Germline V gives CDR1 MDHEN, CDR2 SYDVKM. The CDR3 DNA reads TGTGCCAGCAGTTTAATCCGGGGTGGCAATCAGCCCCAGCATTTT. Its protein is CASSLIRGGNQPQHF.

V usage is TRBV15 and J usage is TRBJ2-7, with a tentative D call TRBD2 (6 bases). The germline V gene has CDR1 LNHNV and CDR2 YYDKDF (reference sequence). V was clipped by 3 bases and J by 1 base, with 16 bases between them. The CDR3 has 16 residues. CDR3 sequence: CATSRCGRCLSYEQYF. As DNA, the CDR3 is TGTGCCACCAGCAGGTGTGGGAGGTGCCTTTCCTACGAGCAGTACTTC.

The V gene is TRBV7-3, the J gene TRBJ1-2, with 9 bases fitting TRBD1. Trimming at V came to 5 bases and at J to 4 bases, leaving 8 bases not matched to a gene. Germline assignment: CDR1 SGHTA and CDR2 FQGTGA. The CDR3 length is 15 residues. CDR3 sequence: CASSPTGGGFYGYTF. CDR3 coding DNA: TGTGCCAGCAGCCCGACAGGGGGAGGATTCTATGGCTACACCTTC.

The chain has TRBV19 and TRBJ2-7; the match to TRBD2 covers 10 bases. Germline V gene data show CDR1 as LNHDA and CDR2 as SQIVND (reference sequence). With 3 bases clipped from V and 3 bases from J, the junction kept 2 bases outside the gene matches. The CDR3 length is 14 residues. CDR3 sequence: CASSMVAGGYEQYF. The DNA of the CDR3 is TGTGCCAGTAGTATGGTAGCGGGGGGCTACGAGCAGTACTTC. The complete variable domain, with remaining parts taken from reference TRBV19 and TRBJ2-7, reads DGGITQSPKYLFRKEGQNVTLSCEQNLNHDAMYWYRQDPGQGLRLIYYSQIVNDFQKGDIAEGYSVSREKKESFPLTVTSAQKNPTAFYLCASSMVAGGYEQYFGPGTRLTVT.

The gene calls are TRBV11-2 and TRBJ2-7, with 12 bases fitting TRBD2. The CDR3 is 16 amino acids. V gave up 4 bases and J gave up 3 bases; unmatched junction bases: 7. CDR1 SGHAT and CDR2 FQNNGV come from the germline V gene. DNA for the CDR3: TGTGCCAGCAGCTGCTGGACTAGCGGGATGTACTACGAGCAGTACTTC. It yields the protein CASSCWTSGMYYEQYF.

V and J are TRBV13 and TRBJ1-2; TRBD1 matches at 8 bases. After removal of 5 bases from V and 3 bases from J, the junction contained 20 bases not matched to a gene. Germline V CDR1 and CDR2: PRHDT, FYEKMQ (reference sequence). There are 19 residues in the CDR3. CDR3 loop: CASSPRPRTGPFADYGYTF. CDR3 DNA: TGTGCCAGCAGCCCCCGCCCTAGGACAGGGCCATTCGCGGACTATGGCTACACCTTC.

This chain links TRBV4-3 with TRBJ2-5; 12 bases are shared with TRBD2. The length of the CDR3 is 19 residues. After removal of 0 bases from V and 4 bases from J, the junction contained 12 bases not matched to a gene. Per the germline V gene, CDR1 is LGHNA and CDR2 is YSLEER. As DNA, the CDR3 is TGCGCCAGCAGCCAAGATGTGGGGCTAGCGGGAGGGTTGCGAGAGACCCAGTACTTC. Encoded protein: CASSQDVGLAGGLRETQYF.

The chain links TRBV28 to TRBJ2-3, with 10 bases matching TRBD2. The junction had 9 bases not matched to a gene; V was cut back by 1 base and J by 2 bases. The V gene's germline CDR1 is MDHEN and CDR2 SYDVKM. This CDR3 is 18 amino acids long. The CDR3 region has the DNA TGTGCCAGCAGTTTATCTTCGGCTAGCGGGGGCAACACAGATACGCAGTATTTT. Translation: CASSLSSASGGNTDTQYF.